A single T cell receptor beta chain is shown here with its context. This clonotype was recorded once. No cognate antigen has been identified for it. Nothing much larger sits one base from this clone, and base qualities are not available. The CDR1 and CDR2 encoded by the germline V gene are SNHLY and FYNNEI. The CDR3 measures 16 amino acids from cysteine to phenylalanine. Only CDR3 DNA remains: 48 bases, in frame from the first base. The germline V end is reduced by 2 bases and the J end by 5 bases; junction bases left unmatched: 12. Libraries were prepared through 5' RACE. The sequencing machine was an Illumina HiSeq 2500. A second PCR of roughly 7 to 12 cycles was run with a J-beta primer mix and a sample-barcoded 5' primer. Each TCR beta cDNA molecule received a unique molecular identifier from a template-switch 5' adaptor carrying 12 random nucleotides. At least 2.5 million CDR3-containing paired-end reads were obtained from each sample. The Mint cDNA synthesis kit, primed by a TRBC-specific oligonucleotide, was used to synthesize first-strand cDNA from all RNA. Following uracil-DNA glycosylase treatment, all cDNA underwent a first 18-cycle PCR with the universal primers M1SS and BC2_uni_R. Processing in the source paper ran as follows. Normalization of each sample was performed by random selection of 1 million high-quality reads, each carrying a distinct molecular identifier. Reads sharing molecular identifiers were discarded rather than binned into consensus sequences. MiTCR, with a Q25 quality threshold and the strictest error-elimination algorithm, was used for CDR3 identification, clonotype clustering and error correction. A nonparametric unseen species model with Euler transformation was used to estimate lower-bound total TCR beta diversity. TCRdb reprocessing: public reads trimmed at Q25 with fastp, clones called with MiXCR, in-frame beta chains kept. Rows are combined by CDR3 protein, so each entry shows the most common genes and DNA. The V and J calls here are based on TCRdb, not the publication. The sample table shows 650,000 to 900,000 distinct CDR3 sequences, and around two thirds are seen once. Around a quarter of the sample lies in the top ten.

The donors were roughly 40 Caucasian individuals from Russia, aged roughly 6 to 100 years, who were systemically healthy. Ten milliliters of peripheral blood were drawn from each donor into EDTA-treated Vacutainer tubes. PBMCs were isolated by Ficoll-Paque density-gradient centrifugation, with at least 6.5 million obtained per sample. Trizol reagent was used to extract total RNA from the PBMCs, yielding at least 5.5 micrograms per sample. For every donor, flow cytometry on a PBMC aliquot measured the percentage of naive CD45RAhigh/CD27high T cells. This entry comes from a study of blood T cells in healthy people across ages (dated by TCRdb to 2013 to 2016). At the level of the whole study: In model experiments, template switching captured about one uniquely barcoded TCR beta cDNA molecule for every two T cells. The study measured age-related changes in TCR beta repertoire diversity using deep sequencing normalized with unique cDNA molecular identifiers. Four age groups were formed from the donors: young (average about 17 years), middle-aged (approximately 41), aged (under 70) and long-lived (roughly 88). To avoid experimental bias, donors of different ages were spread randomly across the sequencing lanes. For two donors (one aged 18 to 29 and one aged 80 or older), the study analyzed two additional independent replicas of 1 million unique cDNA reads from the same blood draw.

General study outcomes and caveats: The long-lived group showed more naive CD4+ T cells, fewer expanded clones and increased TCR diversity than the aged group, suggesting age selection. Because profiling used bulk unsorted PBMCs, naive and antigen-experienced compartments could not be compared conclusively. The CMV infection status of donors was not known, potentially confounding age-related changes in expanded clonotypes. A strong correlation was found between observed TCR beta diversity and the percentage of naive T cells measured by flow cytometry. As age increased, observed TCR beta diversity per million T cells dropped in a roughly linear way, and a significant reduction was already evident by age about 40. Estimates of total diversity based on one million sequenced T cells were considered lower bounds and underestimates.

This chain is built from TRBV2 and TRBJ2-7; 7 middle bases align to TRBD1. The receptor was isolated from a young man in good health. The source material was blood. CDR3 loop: CASSEWPPDRNHEQYF. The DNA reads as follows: TGTGCCAGCAGTGAATGGCCCCCGGACAGGAACCACGAGCAGTACTTC. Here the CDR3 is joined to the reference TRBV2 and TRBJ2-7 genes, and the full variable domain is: EPEVTQTPSHQVTQMGQEVILRCVPISNHLYFYWYRQILGQKVEFLVSFYNNEISEKSEIFDDQFSVERPDGSNFTLKIRSTKLEDSAMYFCASSEWPPDRNHEQYFGPGTRLTVT.